These 27 T cell receptor beta chains share one sample of origin, sequenced in a study of CD8 T cells in ankylosing spondylitis. Study-wide results and caveats: Characteristic, it appeared, of ankylosing spondylitis blood was a TCR beta motif of roughly eight highly homologous variants.

TCRdb ran MiXCR on the 5' RACE reads and lists one entry per CDR3 protein. The sample has under 450,000 distinct CDR3 sequences; more than 15% are singletons. No antigen has been identified for these receptors. The sequencing sample was made of blood, either unsorted or a sorted T cell fraction (not recorded which). The receptors were sampled from a male donor with ankylosing spondylitis.

The V call is TRBV3-1, the J call TRBJ2-2; D remains unclear. The CDR3 sequence is 14 residues long. The germline V gene encodes CDR1 LGHDT and CDR2 YNNKEL (reference sequence). V was pared by 4 bases and J by 6 bases, with 12 bases between. In DNA form, the CDR3 reads TGTGCCAGCAGCCCCCCTGGGATGGCCGGGGAGCTGTTTTTT. Its protein is CASSPPGMAGELFF.

This clonotype occurred a few times. The chain carries TRBV3-1 and TRBJ2-2, with D perhaps assigned TRBD1 or TRBD2 (5 bases each). The CDR3 has 16 amino acids. Germline lookup yields CDR1 LGHDT and CDR2 YNNKEL (reference sequence). V dropped 4 bases and J dropped 0 bases, with 12 bases sitting between them. The CDR3 DNA is TGTGCCAGCAGCCTACCTAGAGGGGCGAACACCGGGGAGCTGTTTTTT. Amino acids: CASSLPRGANTGELFF.

This clonotype was recorded many times. The chain recombines TRBV29-1 with TRBJ2-1, with D uncertain. Germline-derived CDR1 and CDR2 are SQVTM and ANQGSEA. The CDR3 has 14 residues. With 3 bases removed from V and 0 bases from J, the gap between germline ends came to 9 bases. The CDR3 DNA follows: TGCAGCGTTGATCAGGAGAACTCCTACAATGAGCAGTTCTTC. Protein: CSVDQENSYNEQFF.

The V and J genes are TRBV6-2 or TRBV6-3 and TRBJ2-2, with 7 bases matching TRBD1. Trimming removed 6 bases from V and 4 bases from J; junction bases left unmatched: 8. CDR3 length: 15 amino acids. Germline CDR1 MNHEY, CDR2 SVGEGT. The CDR3, as DNA: TGTGCCAGCAGAACGACAGGGCCCATCACCGGGGAGCTGTTTTTT. The encoded protein is CASRTTGPITGELFF.

V and J are TRBV20-1 and TRBJ2-1; maybe TRBD2 (5 bases). This CDR3 spans 14 amino acids. Trimming took off 5 bases at V and 2 bases at J, with 13 bases between the two ends. CDR1 and CDR2 from the germline V gene are DFQATT and SNEGSKA (reference sequence). CDR3 nucleotides: TGCAGTGCTCAGAGGGCGCAGACCTACAATGAGCAGTTCTTC. Amino acid sequence: CSAQRAQTYNEQFF.

CDR3 bases: TGCGCCAGCAGCGACATCTCAGGGGGGGATACGCAGTATTTT. Protein product: CASSDISGGDTQYF. This chain connects TRBV5-1 to TRBJ2-3; possible D gene TRBD1, 7 bases. Germline values: CDR1 SGHRS, CDR2 YFSETQ. V lost 4 bases and J lost 6, with 15 bases in between. This CDR3 region has 14 residues.

V is TRBV7-9 and J is TRBJ1-3; D unclear. V was cut by 4 bases and J by 0 bases, with 10 bases left in between. The CDR3 runs to 15 residues. Germline V gives CDR1 SEHNR, CDR2 FQNEAQ (reference sequence). The CDR3 reads CASSSSGTSGNTIYF. The CDR3 DNA reads as TGTGCCAGCAGCTCATCCGGAACCTCTGGAAACACCATATATTTT.

This clonotype was seen more than once but under ten times. The chain is built from TRBV2 and TRBJ2-1, with D perhaps given as TRBD1 or TRBD2 (5 bases each). Trimming pared 5 bases from V and 1 base from J, leaving 21 bases between. CDR1 and CDR2 from the germline V gene are SNHLY and FYNNEI. The CDR3 length is 18 residues. CDR3 DNA sequence: TGTGCCAGCAGTTCCCCCGGGACGGGCCCAGGGTCCTACAATGAGCAGTTCTTC. The encoded protein is CASSSPGTGPGSYNEQFF.

This clonotype occurred a few times. The rearrangement links TRBV7-3 to TRBJ1-1; D unresolved. Trimming removed 2 bases from V and 0 bases from J, with 4 bases in between. CDR1 and CDR2 (germline): SGHTA, FQGTGA. The CDR3 runs 13 residues. The CDR3 sequence: CASSLFLNTEAFF. CDR3 nucleotide sequence: TGTGCCAGCAGCTTATTTTTGAACACTGAAGCTTTCTTT.

This clonotype has only a few counts. The chain carries TRBV6-1 and TRBJ1-5, with D maybe TRBD1 (6 bases). The CDR3 length is 15 residues. With 2 bases removed from V and 7 bases from J, the gap between germline ends came to 15 bases. The V gene's germline CDR1 is MNHNS and CDR2 SASEGT. The CDR3 DNA follows: TGTGCCAGCAGTGAATTGGATAGGGGGAGCCAGCCCCAGCATTTT. It yields the protein CASSELDRGSQPQHF.

In its sample, this clonotype was seen a few times. V usage is TRBV20-1 and J usage is TRBJ1-1; D is possibly TRBD1 (5 bases). Per the germline V gene, CDR1 is DFQATT and CDR2 is SNEGSKA (reference sequence). V lost 0 bases to trimming and J lost 6 bases, with 20 bases between them. This CDR3 is 16 amino acids long. DNA of the CDR3: TGCAGTGCTAGAGATCTTAGGAGGGGAGAAATGGCTGAAGCTTTCTTT. Its translation: CSARDLRRGEMAEAFF.

The chain has TRBV20-1 and TRBJ2-7, with a weak D call TRBD2 (5 bases). V lost 5 bases and J 5 bases, leaving 10 bases between the germline ends. The CDR3 is made up of 11 amino acids. Germline V gene data show CDR1 as DFQATT and CDR2 as SNEGSKA (reference sequence). The CDR3 spells CSAVGLDEQYF. The DNA of the CDR3 is TGCAGTGCTGTTGGACTCGACGAGCAGTACTTC.

The chain uses TRBV6-1 and TRBJ1-1, with no clear D. The CDR3 totals 14 residues. V was clipped by 4 bases and J by 0 bases, with 9 bases between them. CDR1 MNHNS and CDR2 SASEGT come from the germline V gene. Here the CDR3 reads CASSVGSMNTEAFF. In DNA, the CDR3 is TGTGCCAGCAGTGTGGGCAGCATGAACACTGAAGCTTTCTTT.

The rearrangement links TRBV2 to TRBJ1-1; D perhaps matches TRBD1 (5 bases). Germline loops: CDR1 SNHLY, CDR2 FYNNEI. Trimming pared 6 bases from V and 8 bases from J, leaving 10 bases between. The CDR3 consists of 11 residues. The CDR3 is CASSQDREAFF. CDR3 coding DNA: TGTGCCAGCAGCCAAGACAGAGAAGCTTTCTTT.

This clonotype came up a few times. This chain links TRBV2 with TRBJ2-1; 14 bases are a match to TRBD2. Per germline, CDR1 SNHLY and CDR2 FYNNEI. V shed 6 bases, J shed 8 bases, and the junction held 3 bases outside the gene matches. This CDR3 is built from 14 residues. CDR3 amino acids: CASRGTSGSYEQFF. The DNA of the CDR3 is TGTGCCAGCAGGGGGACTAGCGGGAGTTATGAGCAGTTCTTC.

A few counts support this clonotype. This chain links TRBV2 with TRBJ2-5; 7 bases map to TRBD2. Trimming at V came to 7 bases and at J to 3 bases, leaving 5 bases not matched to a gene. CDR1 and CDR2 from the germline V gene are SNHLY and FYNNEI. The length of the CDR3 is 13 residues. CDR3 sequence (DNA): TGTGCCAGCACGGCGGGGGAGGAAGAGACCCAGTACTTC. Protein sequence: CASTAGEEETQYF.

This clonotype occurred many times. V is TRBV12-3 or TRBV12-4 and J is TRBJ2-3; D is unclear. The CDR3 has 15 amino acids. V was pared by 3 bases and J by 0 bases, with 10 bases between. DNA for the CDR3: TGTGCCAGCAGTTTGAGCTTGCGGAGCACAGATACGCAGTATTTT. Protein: CASSLSLRSTDTQYF.

The chain carries TRBV20-1 and TRBJ1-6; no definite D call. Per the germline V gene, CDR1 is DFQATT and CDR2 is SNEGSKA (reference sequence). V was cut by 5 bases and J by 0 bases, with 14 bases left in between. The CDR3 contains 16 residues. The CDR3: CSAPLTRSSYNSPLHF. CDR3 bases: TGCAGTGCTCCTCTGACGCGGAGCTCCTATAATTCACCCCTCCACTTT.

This clonotype has more than one count but fewer than ten. J is TRBJ2-1 and V is TRBV6-1, with TRBD2 identical over 8 bases. V was pared by 6 bases and J by 7 bases, with 14 bases of the junction left unmatched. The CDR3 spans 16 residues. CDR1 is MNHNS, CDR2 SASEGT, per germline. The CDR3 coding sequence is TGTGCCAGCAGGGGCGACGTAGCGGGGATGAGGAATGAGCAGTTCTTC. This translates into CASRGDVAGMRNEQFF.

The CDR3 bases are TGTGCCATCCGACTAGCGGCACAAGAGACCCAGTACTTC. It yields the protein CAIRLAAQETQYF. This chain connects TRBV10-3 to TRBJ2-5; TRBD2 matches at 9 bases. This CDR3 comprises 13 residues. V gave up 8 bases and J gave up 2 bases; unmatched junction bases: 3. Germline CDR1 ENHRY, CDR2 SYGVKD.

The V gene is TRBV20-1, the J gene TRBJ2-1; 11 nucleotides line up with TRBD2. Germline loops: CDR1 DFQATT, CDR2 SNEGSKA (reference sequence). The CDR3 has 18 amino acids. V lost 2 bases to trimming and J lost 4 bases; unmatched junction nucleotides: 13. CDR3 DNA sequence: TGCAGTGCTAGAAAGATAGCGGGAGGGCCGGTCAGGTACAATGAGCAGTTCTTC. This gives the protein CSARKIAGGPVRYNEQFF.

This clonotype was counted at least ten times. The gene calls are TRBV3-1 and TRBJ1-1; D might be TRBD1 (6 bases). V lost 3 bases to trimming and J lost 4 bases, with 12 bases between them. The CDR3 runs to 14 residues. In germline, CDR1 is LGHDT, CDR2 YNNKEL (reference sequence). CDR3 bases: TGTGCCAGCAGCCACACAGGGATCGGCACTGAAGCTTTCTTT. It translates to CASSHTGIGTEAFF.

J is TRBJ2-2 and V is TRBV6-1; TRBD1 agrees at 9 bases. The V gene end was trimmed by 4 bases and the J gene end by 6 bases; junction bases not matched to a gene: 3. The CDR3 has 14 residues. CDR1 is MNHNS and CDR2 is SASEGT in the germline V gene. CDR3: CASSGTGVAGELFF. The DNA for the CDR3 is TGTGCCAGCAGTGGGACAGGGGTAGCCGGGGAGCTGTTTTTT.

This clonotype was seen only a few times. The chain links TRBV7-2 to TRBJ2-7, with 10 nucleotides matching TRBD2. The CDR3 has 15 amino acids. Germline V gives CDR1 SGHTA, CDR2 FQGNSA. Unmatched junction bases numbered 8, after V lost 5 bases and J lost 4 bases. CDR3 nucleotides: TGTGCCAGCAGCCCCCAGAGGACTAGCGGTTACGAGCAGTACTTC. This gives the protein CASSPQRTSGYEQYF.

This clonotype was detected many times. This chain connects TRBV12-3 or TRBV12-4 to TRBJ2-3, with a tentative D call TRBD2 (6 bases). The CDR3 consists of 12 residues. V lost 8 bases and J lost 2, with 8 bases in between. CDR3 in amino acids: CASGEVTDTQYF. Here the CDR3 DNA reads TGTGCCAGCGGGGAGGTCACAGATACGCAGTATTTT.

V and J are TRBV24-1 and TRBJ2-3, with a possible D match to TRBD1 (5 bases). The CDR3 runs 14 residues. Germline V CDR1 and CDR2: KGHDR, SFDVKD. Trimming removed 3 bases from V and 4 bases from J, with 10 bases in between. As DNA, the CDR3 is TGTGCCACCAGTGATGCCCGACAGTCAGATACGCAGTATTTT. Its protein is CATSDARQSDTQYF.

This clonotype has only a few counts. The chain combines TRBV5-1 with TRBJ2-6, with 8 positions matching TRBD1. Losses at the gene ends were 0 bases for V and 3 bases for J; bases not matched to a gene: 5. The CDR3 consists of 17 residues. CDR1 is SGHRS, CDR2 YFSETQ, per germline. CDR3 DNA sequence: TGCGCCAGCAGCTTGGGCCAGGGGGCAGGTGGGGCCAACGTCCTGACTTTC. Encoded protein: CASSLGQGAGGANVLTF.